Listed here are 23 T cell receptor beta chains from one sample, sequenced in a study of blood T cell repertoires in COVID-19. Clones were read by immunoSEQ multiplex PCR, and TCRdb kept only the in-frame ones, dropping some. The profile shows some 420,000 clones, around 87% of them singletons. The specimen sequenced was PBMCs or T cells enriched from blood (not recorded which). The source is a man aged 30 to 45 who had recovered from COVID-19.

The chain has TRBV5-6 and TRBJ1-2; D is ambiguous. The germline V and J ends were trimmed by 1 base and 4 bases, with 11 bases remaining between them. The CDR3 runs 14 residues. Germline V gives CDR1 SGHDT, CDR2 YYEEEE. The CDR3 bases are TGTGCCAGCAGCTTGTATTACTCTCCCTATGGCTACACCTTC. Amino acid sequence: CASSLYYSPYGYTF.

The CDR3 bases are TGTGCCTGGAGTAGAGGAAGCTCCTACGAGCAGTACTTC. Translated, it gives CAWSRGSSYEQYF. The chain recombines TRBV30 with TRBJ2-7; D is ambiguous. Trimming took 2 bases from V and 0 from J, leaving 8 bases between them. Germline V CDR1 and CDR2: GTSNPN, SVGIG (reference sequence). The CDR3 consists of 13 residues.

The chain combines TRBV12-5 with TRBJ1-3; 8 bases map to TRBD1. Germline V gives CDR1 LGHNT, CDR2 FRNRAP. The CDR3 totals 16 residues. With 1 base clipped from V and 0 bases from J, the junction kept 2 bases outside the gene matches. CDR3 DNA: TGTGCTAGTGGTTTGGGGACAGGGAACTCTGGAAACACCATATATTTT. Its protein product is CASGLGTGNSGNTIYF. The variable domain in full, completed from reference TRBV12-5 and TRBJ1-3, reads DARVTQTPRHKVTEMGQEVTMRCQPILGHNTVFWYRQTMMQGLELLAYFRNRAPLDDSGMPKDRFSAEMPDATLATLKIQPSEPRDSAVYFCASGLGTGNSGNTIYFGEGSWLTVV.

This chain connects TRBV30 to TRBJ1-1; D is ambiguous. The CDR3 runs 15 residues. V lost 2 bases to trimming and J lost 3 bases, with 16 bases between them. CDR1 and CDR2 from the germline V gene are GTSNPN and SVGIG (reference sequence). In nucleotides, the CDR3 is TGTGCCTGGAGTCCCCCCCGGAGGCGGGACACTGAAGCTTTCTTT. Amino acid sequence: CAWSPPRRRDTEAFF. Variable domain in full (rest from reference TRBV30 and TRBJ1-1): SQTIHQWPATLVQPVGSPLSLECTVEGTSNPNLYWYRQAAGRGLQLLFYSVGIGQISSEVPQNLSASRPQDRQFILSSKKLLLSDSGFYLCAWSPPRRRDTEAFFGQGTRLTVV.

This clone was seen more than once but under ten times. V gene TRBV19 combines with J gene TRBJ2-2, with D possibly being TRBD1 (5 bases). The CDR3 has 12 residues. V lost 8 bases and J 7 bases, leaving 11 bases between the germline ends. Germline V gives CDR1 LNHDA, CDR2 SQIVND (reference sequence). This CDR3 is CASFRVGGELFF. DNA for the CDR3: TGTGCCAGTTTCAGGGTTGGCGGGGAGCTGTTTTTT.

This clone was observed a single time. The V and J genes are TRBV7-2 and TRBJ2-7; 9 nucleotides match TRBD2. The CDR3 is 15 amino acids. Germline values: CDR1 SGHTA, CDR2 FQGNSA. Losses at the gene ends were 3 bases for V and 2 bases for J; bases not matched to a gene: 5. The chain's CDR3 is CASSFTSGPPYEQYF. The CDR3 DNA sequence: TGTGCCAGCAGCTTTACTAGCGGGCCGCCCTACGAGCAGTACTTC.

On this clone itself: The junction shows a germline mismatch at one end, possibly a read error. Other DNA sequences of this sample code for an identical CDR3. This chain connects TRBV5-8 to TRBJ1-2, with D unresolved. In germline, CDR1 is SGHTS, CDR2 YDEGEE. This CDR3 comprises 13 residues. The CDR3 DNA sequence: TGTGCCAGTAGCTTGGGCGGCCACTATGGCTACACCTTC. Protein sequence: CASSLGGHYGYTF.

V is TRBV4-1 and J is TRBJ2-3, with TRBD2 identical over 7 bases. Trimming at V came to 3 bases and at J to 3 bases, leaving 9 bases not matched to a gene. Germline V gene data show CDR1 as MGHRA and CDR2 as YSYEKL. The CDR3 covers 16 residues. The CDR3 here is CASSHGLGGRTDTQYF. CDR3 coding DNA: TGCGCCAGCAGCCACGGACTAGGAGGTCGGACAGATACGCAGTATTTT.

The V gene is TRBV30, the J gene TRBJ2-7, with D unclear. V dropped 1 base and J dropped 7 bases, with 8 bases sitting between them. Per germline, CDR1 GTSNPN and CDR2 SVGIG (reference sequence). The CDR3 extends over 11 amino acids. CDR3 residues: CAWSAGGEQYF. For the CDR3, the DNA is TGTGCCTGGAGTGCGGGTGGGGAGCAGTACTTC.

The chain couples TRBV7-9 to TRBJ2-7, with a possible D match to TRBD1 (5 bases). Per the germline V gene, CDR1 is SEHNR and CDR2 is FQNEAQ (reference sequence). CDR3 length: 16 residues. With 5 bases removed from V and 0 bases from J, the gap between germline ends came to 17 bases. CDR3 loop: CASSKTTDTFSYEQYF. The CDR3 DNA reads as TGTGCCAGCAGCAAAACCACGGACACTTTCTCCTACGAGCAGTACTTC.

CDR3 sequence: CASSLPDGGGSEHGYTF. CDR3 DNA sequence: TGCGCCAGCAGCCTACCCGATGGTGGGGGCTCCGAGCATGGCTACACCTTC. This sequence joins TRBV4-1 and TRBJ1-2; TRBD1 might be the D (6 bases). Trimming removed 4 bases at V and 6 bases at J, with 24 bases between. Germline V gene data show CDR1 as MGHRA and CDR2 as YSYEKL. The CDR3 runs to 17 residues.

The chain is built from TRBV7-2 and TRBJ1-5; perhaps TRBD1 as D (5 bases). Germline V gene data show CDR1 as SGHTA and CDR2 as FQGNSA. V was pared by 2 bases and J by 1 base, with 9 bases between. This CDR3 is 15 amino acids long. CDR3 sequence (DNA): TGTGCCAGCAGCTTATGGGCAGGGAGCAATCAGCCCCAGCATTTT. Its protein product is CASSLWAGSNQPQHF.

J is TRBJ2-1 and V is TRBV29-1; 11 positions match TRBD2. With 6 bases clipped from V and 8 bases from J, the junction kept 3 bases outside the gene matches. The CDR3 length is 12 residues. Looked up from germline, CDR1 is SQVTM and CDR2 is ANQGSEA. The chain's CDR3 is CSVLLAGDEQFF. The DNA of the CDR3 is TGCAGCGTCCTACTAGCGGGAGATGAGCAGTTCTTC.

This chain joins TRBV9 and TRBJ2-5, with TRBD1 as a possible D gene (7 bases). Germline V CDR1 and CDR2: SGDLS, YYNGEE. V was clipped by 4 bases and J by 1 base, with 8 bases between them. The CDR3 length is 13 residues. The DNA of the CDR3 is TGTGCCAGCAGCCAGGGGGGCCAAGAGACCCAGTACTTC. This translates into CASSQGGQETQYF. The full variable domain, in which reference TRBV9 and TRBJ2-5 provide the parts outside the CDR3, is DSGVTQTPKHLITATGQRVTLRCSPRSGDLSVYWYQQSLDQGLQFLIQYYNGEERAKGNILERFSAQQFPDLHSELNLSSLELGDSALYFCASSQGGQETQYFGPGTRLLVL.

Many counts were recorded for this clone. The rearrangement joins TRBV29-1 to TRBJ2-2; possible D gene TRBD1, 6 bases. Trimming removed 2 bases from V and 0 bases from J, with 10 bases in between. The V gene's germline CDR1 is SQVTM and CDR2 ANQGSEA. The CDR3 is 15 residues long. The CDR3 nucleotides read TGCAGCGTTGAAAATAGGGGGTCGAACACCGGGGAGCTGTTTTTT. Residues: CSVENRGSNTGELFF.

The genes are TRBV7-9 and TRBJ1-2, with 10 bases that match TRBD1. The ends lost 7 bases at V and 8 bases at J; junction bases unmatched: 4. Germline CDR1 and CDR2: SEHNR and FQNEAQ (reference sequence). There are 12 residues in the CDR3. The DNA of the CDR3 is TGTGCCAGCATCAGACAGGGGGCCGGCTACACCTTC. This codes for CASIRQGAGYTF.

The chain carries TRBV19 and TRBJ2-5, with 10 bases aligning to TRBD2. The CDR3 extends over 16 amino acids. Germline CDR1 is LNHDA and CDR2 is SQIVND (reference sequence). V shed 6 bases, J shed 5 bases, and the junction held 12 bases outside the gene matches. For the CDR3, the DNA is TGTGCCAGTAGCAGGGGGCCTAGCGGGAGCGTCGAGACCCAGTACTTC. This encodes CASSRGPSGSVETQYF.

The CDR3 sequence is CASSGGLPYEQYF. The CDR3 nucleotides read TGTGCCAGTAGTGGGGGGTTACCCTACGAGCAGTACTTC. The chain carries TRBV19 and TRBJ2-7; D is possibly TRBD2 (6 bases). In germline, CDR1 is LNHDA, CDR2 SQIVND (reference sequence). The V end was cut by 5 bases, the J end by 2 bases, with 10 bases between. This CDR3 region has 13 residues.

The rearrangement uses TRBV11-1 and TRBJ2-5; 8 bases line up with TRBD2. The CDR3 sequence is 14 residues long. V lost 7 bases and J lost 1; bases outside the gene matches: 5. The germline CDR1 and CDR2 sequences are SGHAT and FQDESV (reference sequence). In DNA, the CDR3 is TGTGCCAGCAACCACGGGGGGGTCCAAGAGACCCAGTACTTC. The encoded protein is CASNHGGVQETQYF.

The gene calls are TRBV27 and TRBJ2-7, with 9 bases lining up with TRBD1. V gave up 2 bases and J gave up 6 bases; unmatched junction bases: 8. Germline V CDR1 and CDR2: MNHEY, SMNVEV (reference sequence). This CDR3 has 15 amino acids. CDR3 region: CASSLTGGAGGEQYF. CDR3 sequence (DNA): TGTGCCAGCAGTTTAACAGGGGGCGCTGGGGGCGAGCAGTACTTC.

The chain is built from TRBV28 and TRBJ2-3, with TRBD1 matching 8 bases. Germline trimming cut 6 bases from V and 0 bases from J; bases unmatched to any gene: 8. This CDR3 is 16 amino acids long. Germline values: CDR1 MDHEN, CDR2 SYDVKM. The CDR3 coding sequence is TGTGCCAGCAGCCCCCGGGACAGGTTTAGCACAGATACGCAGTATTTT. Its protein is CASSPRDRFSTDTQYF. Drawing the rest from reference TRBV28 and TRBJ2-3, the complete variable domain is DVKVTQSSRYLVKRTGEKVFLECVQDMDHENMFWYRQDPGLGLRLIYFSYDVKMKEKGDIPEGYSVSREKKERFSLILESASTNQTSMYLCASSPRDRFSTDTQYFGPGTRLTVL.

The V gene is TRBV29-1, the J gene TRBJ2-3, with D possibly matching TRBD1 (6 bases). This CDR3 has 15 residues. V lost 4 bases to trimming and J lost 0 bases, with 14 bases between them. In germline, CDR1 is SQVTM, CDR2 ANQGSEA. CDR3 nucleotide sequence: TGCAGCGTTGGGACCGGACAGTCTAGCACAGATACGCAGTATTTT. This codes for CSVGTGQSSTDTQYF.

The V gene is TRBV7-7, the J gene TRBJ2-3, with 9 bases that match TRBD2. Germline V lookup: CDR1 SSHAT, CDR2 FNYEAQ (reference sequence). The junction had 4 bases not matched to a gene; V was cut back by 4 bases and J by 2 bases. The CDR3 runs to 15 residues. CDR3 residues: CASSSGLADTDTQYF. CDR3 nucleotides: TGTGCCAGCAGCTCGGGACTAGCAGACACAGATACGCAGTATTTT.